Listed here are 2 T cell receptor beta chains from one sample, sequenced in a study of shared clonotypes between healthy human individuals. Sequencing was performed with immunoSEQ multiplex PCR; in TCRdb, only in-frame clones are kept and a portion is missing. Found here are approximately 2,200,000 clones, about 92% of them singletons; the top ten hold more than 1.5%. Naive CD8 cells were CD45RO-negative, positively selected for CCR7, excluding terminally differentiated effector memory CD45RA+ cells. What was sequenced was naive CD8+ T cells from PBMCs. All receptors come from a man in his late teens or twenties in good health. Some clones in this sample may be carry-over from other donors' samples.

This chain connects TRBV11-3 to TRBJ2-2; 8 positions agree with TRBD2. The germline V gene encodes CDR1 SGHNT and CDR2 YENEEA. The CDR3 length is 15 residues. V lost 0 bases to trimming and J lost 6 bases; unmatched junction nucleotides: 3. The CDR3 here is CASSLDPGGSGELFF. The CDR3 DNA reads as TGTGCCAGCAGCTTAGACCCGGGGGGGTCCGGGGAGCTGTTTTTT.

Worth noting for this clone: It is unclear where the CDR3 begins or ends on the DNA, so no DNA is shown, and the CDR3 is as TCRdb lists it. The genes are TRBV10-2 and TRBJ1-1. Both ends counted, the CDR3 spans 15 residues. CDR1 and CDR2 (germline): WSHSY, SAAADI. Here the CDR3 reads CASSVWERGHTEAFF.